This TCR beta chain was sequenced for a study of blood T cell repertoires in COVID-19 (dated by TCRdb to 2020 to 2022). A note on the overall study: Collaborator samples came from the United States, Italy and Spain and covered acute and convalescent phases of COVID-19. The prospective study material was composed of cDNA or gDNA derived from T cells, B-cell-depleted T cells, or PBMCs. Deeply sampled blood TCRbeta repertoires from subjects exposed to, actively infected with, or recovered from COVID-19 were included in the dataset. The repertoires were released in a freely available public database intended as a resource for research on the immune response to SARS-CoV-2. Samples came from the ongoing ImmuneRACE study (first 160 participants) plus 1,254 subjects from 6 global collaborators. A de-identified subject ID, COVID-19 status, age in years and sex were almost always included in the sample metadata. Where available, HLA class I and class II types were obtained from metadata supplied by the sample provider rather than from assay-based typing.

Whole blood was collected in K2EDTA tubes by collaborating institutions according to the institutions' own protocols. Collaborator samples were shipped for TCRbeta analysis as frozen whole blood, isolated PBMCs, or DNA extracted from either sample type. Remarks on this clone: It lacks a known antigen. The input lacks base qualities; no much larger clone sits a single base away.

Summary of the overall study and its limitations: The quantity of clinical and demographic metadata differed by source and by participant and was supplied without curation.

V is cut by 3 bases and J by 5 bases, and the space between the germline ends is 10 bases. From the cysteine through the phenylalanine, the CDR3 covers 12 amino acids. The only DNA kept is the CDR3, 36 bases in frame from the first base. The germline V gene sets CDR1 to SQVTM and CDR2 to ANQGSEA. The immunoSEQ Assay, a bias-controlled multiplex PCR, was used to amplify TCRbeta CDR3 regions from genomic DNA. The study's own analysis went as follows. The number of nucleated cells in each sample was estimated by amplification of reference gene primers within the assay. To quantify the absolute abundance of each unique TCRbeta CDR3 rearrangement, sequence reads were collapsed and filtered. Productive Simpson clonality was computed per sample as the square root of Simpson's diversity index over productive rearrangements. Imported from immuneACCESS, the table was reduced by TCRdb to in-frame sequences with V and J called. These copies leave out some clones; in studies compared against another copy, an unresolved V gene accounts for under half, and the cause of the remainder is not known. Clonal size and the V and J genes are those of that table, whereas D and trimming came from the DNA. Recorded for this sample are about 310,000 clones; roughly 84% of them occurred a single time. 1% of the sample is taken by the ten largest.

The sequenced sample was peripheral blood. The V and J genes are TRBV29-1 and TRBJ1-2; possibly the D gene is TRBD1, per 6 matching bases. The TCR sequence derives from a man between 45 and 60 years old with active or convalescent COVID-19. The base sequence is TGCAGCGTTGATTTAGGGGGATATGGCTACACCTTC. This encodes CSVDLGGYGYTF. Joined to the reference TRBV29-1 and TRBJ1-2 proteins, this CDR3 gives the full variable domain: SAVISQKPSRDICQRGTSLTIQCQVDSQVTMMFWYRQQPGQSLTLIATANQGSEATYESGFVIDKFPISRPNLTFSTLTVSNMSPEDSSIYLCSVDLGGYGYTFGSGTRLTVV.